This is a list of T cell receptor beta chains from one sample in a study of cytomegalovirus exposure and HLA in healthy donors. Using immunoSEQ multiplex PCR, the repertoire was profiled, and TCRdb retains in-frame clones only, with some absent. The sample holds roughly 140,000 clones, 65% to 85% seen once. Source material: PBMCs. The receptors were sampled from a male donor in good health and CMV-seronegative. CDR3s include the opening cysteine and the closing phenylalanine or tryptophan. Fields, in order: V gene, J gene, clone size, D gene, CDR3 DNA, CDR3 protein. The D gene is left open where the match is weak. Expanded clones get a size class; other rows say once, few or many, or leave the size out.

TRBV27	TRBJ2-7	NA	NA	TGTGCCAGCAGTTTAATTTCTACTACCTACGAGCAGTACTTC	CASSLISTTYEQYF
TRBV7-9	TRBJ2-1	NA	TRBD2	TGTGCCAGCAGCTTGACTAGCGGGAGGGAGGGCAATGAGCAGTTCTTC	CASSLTSGREGNEQFF
TRBV7-3	TRBJ1-2	NA	TRBD1	TGTGCCAGCAGCTTGGGTCCCGGAGGGACAGATTATGGCTACACCTTC	CASSLGPGGTDYGYTF
TRBV7-6	TRBJ2-3	NA	NA	TGTGCCAGCAGCGGACATATGGATACGCAGTATTTT	CASSGHMDTQYF
TRBV11-1	TRBJ2-7	NA	NA	TGTGCCAGCAGCGAATCGAGCGAGCAGTACTTC	CASSESSEQYF
TRBV7-9	TRBJ2-4	NA	TRBD2	TGTGCCAGCGGGGACCCTAGCGGGAGGGCGGAAAGGGACATTCAGTACTTC	CASGDPSGRAERDIQYF
TRBV6-5	TRBJ2-5	NA	NA	TGTGCCAGCGGTACTATGAACCAAGAGACCCAGTACTTC	CASGTMNQETQYF
TRBV7-6	TRBJ2-5	NA	TRBD2	TGTGCCAGCAGCTACGGGACTAGCGGGAGCCGTGGAGAGCAGTACTTC	CASSYGTSGSRGEQYF
TRBV27	TRBJ2-5	NA	TRBD1	TGTGCCAGCAGTTACCAGGGGGCGCCCCAGGAGACCCAGTACTTC	CASSYQGAPQETQYF
TRBV27	TRBJ2-7	NA	TRBD2	TGTGCCAGCAGTTTACAAGCGGGAGTCTACGAGCAGTACTTC	CASSLQAGVYEQYF
TRBV7-8	TRBJ2-4	NA	TRBD2	TGTGCCAGCAGCGAACTAGCGGGAACACTAGGGAACATTCAGTACTTC	CASSELAGTLGNIQYF
TRBV9	TRBJ2-7	NA	TRBD2	TGTGCCAGCAGCGTAGGGGACGGGAGGGCCTACGAGCAGTACTTC	CASSVGDGRAYEQYF
TRBV6-1	TRBJ1-4	NA	NA	TGTGCCACCGCTTCGGGTAGGGGCACTAATGAAAAACTGTTTTTT	CATASGRGTNEKLFF
TRBV29-1	TRBJ2-2	once	NA	TGCAGCGCCGCCCCCAGGGTTCCCGGGGAGCTGTTTTTT	CSAAPRVPGELFF
TRBV6-6	TRBJ2-1	NA	NA	TGTGCCAGCACCCGAGGACTGTCACCGTACAATGAGCAGTTCTTC	CASTRGLSPYNEQFF
TRBV5-1	TRBJ2-7	few	NA	TGCGCCAGCAGCTCAGCGGGTTTGTGGAACTCAGGCGAGCAGTACTTC	CASSSAGLWNSGEQYF
TRBV4-3	TRBJ2-1	NA	TRBD2	TGCGCCAGCAGCCAAGATCGGGAGGGGTTGTACAATGAGCAGTTCTTC	CASSQDREGLYNEQFF
TRBV18	TRBJ1-1	NA	NA	TGTGCCAGCTCACGCGGAATTCGGGACACTGAAGCTTTCTTT	CASSRGIRDTEAFF
TRBV6-1	TRBJ2-2	once	NA	TGTGCCAGCAGCCCCGAGAGCGCGAACACCGGGGAGCTGTTTTTT	CASSPESANTGELFF
TRBV7-6	TRBJ2-5	NA	NA	TGTGCCAGCAGCCGCTTCTTTTCTCGGGAGACCCAGTACTTC	CASSRFFSRETQYF
TRBV7-3	TRBJ2-7	NA	NA	TGTGCCAGCAGCTTAAACAGCTTCTACGAGCAGTACTTC	CASSLNSFYEQYF
TRBV4-3	TRBJ2-1	NA	TRBD2	TGCGCCAGCAGCCAAGATTCCCGGACTAGCGGCAATGAGCAGTTCTTC	CASSQDSRTSGNEQFF